Given below is one T cell receptor (beta chain) in context. The protocol was immunoSEQ multiplex PCR, while the TCRdb copy is restricted to in-frame clones and leaves out a portion. In the table there are 20,000 to 25,000 clones, 40% to 45% of which are singletons. This sample was taken from a study of graft-versus-host responses after intestinal transplantation. Study background: Anti-thymocyte globulin induction was given to all recipients, followed by tacrolimus and steroids for two to four years. Study-level points and caveats: There were GvH clones found in recipient marrow, and some of them appeared first in ileum or blood. Early post-transplant HvG declines showed an association with peak circulating GvH clone levels.

Responders that carried the CFSE label, about 200,000 of them, were plated with about 200,000 irradiated, violet-dye-labeled stimulator cells. The authors sorted proliferating CFSE-low CD3+CD4+ and CD3+CD8+ responders after the reaction. Germline-derived CDR1 and CDR2 are SQVTM and ANQGSEA. Trimming shortened V by 4 bases and J by 6 bases, and 7 bases separated the two germline ends. CDR3 length: 11 residues. The chain couples TRBV29-1 to TRBJ2-1, with D perhaps TRBD1 (5 bases). The specimen was alloreactive CD8+ T cells from a mixed lymphocyte reaction culture, collected before intestinal transplant. As to subset: CFSE-low proliferating T cells sorted from roughly six-day pre-transplant mixed lymphocyte reaction (GvH or HvG direction). The TCR was taken from a human patient who received an intestinal transplant. DNA for the CDR3: TGCAGCGTTGGGGGCCGCAATGAGCAGTTCTTC. Amino acid sequence: CSVGGRNEQFF.